This T cell receptor (beta chain) appears in the sequencing data of a study of blood T cell repertoires in COVID-19. Study-wide context: Sites in the United States, Italy and Spain provided acute and convalescent COVID-19 samples. T cells, B-cell-depleted T cells, or PBMCs provided the cDNA or gDNA that served as material.

The repertoire was sequenced with immunoSEQ multiplex PCR; TCRdb's copy has only in-frame clones and lacks some. The table records approximately 90,000 clones, about 86% of them present only once. Germline V gene sequence: CDR1 SGHDT, CDR2 YYEEEE. Trimming left V 4 bases short and J 0 bases short, with 11 bases between. There are 15 residues in the CDR3. The sequence derives from an elderly woman with acute or convalescent COVID-19. The specimen sequenced was peripheral blood. This sequence joins TRBV5-6 and TRBJ1-3, with no clear D. DNA of the CDR3: TGTGCCAGCAGCACGACTGATAACTCTGGAAACACCATATATTTT. Its translation: CASSTTDNSGNTIYF.